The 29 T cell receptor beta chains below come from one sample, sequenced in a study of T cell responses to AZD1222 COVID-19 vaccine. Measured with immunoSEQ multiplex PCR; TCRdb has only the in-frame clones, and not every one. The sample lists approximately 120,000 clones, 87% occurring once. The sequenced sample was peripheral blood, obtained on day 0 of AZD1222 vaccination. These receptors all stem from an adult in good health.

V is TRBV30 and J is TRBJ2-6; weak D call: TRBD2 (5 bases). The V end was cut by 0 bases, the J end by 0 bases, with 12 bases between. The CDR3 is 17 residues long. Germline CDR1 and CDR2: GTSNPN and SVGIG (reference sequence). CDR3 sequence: CAWSVQRGSSGANVLTF. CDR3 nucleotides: TGTGCCTGGAGTGTACAGAGAGGGAGCTCTGGGGCCAACGTCCTGACTTTC.

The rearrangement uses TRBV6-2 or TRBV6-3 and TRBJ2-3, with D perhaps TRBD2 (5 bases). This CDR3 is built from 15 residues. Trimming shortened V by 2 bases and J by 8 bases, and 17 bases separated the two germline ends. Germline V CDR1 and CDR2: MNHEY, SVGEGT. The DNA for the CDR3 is TGTGCCAGCAGTTACAGCGGACCCACCGGTCCTACGCAGTATTTT. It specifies CASSYSGPTGPTQYF.

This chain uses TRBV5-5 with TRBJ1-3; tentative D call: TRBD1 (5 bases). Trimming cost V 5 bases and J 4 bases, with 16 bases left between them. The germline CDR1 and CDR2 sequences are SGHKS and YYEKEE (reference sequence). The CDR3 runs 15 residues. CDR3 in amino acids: CASSARGVLGNTIYF. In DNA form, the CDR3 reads TGTGCCAGCAGTGCCCGAGGGGTCTTAGGAAACACCATATATTTT.

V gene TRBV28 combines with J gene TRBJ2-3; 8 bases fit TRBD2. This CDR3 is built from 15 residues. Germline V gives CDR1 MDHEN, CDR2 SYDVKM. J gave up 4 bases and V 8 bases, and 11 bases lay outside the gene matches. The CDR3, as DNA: TGTGCCAGCGGGGCCGAGGGGCGGGGGGCAGATACGCAGTATTTT. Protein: CASGAEGRGADTQYF.

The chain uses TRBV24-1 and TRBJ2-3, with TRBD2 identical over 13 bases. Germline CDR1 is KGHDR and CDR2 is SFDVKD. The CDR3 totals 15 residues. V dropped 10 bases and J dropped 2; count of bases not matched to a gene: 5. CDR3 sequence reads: CATQLAGGVTDTQYF. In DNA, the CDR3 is TGTGCCACTCAACTAGCGGGGGGGGTCACAGATACGCAGTATTTT.

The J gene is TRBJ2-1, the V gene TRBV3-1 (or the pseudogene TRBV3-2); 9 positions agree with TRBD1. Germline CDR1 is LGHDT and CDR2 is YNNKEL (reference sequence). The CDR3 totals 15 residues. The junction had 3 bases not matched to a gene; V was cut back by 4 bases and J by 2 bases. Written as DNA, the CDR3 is TGTGCCAGCAGCCCGCGGACAGGGGCCTACAATGAGCAGTTCTTC. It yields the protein CASSPRTGAYNEQFF.

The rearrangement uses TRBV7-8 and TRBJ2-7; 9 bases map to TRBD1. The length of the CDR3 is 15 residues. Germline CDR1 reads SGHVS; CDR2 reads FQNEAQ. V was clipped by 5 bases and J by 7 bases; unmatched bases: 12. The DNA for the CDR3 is TGTGCCAGCAGCCGAGAAGGGACAGGGATAGGAGAGCAGTACTTC. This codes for CASSREGTGIGEQYF.

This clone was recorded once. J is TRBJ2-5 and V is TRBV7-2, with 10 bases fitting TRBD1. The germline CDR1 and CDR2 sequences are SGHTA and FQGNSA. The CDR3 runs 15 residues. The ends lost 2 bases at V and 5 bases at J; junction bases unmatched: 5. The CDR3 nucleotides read TGTGCCAGCAGCTTACTCGGGACAGGGGAGGAGACCCAGTACTTC. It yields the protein CASSLLGTGEETQYF.

DNA for the CDR3: TGTGCCACCAGCAGAGGTCGGGGACAGGGCTTCAATCAGCCCCAGCATTTT. Amino acid sequence: CATSRGRGQGFNQPQHF. This chain uses TRBV15 with TRBJ1-5; TRBD1 matches at 9 bases. Germline lookup yields CDR1 LNHNV and CDR2 YYDKDF (reference sequence). J was trimmed by 3 bases and V by 1 base; bases with no gene match: 7. This CDR3 contains 17 residues.

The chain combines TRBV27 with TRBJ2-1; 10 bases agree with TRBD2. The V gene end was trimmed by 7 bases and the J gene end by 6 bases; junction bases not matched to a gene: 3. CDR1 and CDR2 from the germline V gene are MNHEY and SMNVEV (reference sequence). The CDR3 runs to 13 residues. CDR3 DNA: TGTGCCAGCAATCTAGCGGGGGCCAATGAGCAGTTCTTC. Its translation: CASNLAGANEQFF.

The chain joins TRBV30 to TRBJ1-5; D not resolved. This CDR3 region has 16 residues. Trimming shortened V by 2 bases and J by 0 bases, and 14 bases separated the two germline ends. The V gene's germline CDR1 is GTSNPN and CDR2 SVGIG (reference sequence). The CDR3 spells CAWSSRERYSNQPQHF. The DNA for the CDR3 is TGTGCCTGGAGTTCCCGGGAGAGATATAGCAATCAGCCCCAGCATTTT.

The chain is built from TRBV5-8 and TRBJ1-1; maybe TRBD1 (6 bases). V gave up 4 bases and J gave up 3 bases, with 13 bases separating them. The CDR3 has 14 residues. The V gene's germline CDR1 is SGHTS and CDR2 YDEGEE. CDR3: CASSPTGIYTEAFF. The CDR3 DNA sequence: TGTGCCAGCAGCCCCACAGGGATTTACACTGAAGCTTTCTTT. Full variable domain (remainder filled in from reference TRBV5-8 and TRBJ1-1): EAGVTQSPTHLIKTRGQQATLRCSPISGHTSVYWYQQALGLGLQFLLWYDEGEERNRGNFPPRFSGRQFPNYSSELNVNALELEDSALYLCASSPTGIYTEAFFGQGTRLTVV.

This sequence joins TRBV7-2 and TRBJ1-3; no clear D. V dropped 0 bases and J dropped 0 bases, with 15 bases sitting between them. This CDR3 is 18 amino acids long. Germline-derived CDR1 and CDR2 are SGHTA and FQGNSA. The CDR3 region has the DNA TGTGCCAGCAGCTTAGCGACGTGGAGCCATCTCTCTGGAAACACCATATATTTT. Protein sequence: CASSLATWSHLSGNTIYF.

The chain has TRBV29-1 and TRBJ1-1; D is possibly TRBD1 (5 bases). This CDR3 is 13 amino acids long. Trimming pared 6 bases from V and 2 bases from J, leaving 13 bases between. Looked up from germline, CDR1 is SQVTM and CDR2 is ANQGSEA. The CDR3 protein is CSVHRLSNTEAFF. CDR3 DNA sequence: TGCAGCGTGCACAGGTTGAGTAACACTGAAGCTTTCTTT.

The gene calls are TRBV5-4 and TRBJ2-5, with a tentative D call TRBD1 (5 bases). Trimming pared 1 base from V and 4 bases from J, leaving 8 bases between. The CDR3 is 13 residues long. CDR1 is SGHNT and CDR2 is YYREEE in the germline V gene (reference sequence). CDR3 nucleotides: TGTGCCAGCAGCTTGAGGGGCGCAGAGACCCAGTACTTC. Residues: CASSLRGAETQYF.

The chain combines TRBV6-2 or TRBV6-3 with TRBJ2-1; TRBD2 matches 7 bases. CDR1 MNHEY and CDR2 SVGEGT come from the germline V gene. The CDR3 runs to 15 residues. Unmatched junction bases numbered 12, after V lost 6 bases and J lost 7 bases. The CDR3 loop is CASSSRSGLINEQFF. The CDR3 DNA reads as TGTGCCAGCAGCTCGCGCTCGGGACTAATAAATGAGCAGTTCTTC.

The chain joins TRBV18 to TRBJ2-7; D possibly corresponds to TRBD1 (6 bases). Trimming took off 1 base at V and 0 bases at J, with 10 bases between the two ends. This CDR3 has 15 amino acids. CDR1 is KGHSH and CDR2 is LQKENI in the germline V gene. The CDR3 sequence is CASSPLPGDSYEQYF. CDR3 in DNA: TGTGCCAGCTCACCACTCCCAGGGGACTCCTACGAGCAGTACTTC.

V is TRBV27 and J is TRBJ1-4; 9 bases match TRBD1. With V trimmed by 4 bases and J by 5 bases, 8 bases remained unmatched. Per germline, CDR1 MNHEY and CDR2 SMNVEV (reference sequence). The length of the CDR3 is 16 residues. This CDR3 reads CASSSSHRGLNEKLFF. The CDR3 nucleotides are TGTGCCAGCAGTTCCTCACACAGGGGGCTGAATGAAAAACTGTTTTTT.

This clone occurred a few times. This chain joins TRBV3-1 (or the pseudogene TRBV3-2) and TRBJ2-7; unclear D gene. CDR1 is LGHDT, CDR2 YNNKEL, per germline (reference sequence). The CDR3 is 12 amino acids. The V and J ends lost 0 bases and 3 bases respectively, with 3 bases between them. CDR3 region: CASSQDRYEQYF. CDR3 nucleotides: TGTGCCAGCAGCCAAGACCGCTACGAGCAGTACTTC.

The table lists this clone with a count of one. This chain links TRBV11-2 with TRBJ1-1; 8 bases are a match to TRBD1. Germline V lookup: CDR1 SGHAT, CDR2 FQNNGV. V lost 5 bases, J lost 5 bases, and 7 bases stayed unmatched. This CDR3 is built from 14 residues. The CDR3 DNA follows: TGTGCCAGCAGCCCCGACAGGGGACGGACTGAAGCTTTCTTT. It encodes CASSPDRGRTEAFF.

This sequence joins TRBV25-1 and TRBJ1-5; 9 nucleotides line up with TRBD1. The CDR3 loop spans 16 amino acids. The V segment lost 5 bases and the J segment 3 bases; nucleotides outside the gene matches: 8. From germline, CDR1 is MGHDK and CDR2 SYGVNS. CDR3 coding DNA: TGTGCCAGCAGTTCAGGCAGACAGGGGGACAATCAGCCCCAGCATTTT. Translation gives CASSSGRQGDNQPQHF. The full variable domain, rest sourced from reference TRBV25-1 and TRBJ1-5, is EADIYQTPRYLVIGTGKKITLECSQTMGHDKMYWYQQDPGMELHLIHYSYGVNSTEKGDLSSESTVSRIRTEHFPLTLESARPSHTSQYLCASSSGRQGDNQPQHFGDGTRLSIL.

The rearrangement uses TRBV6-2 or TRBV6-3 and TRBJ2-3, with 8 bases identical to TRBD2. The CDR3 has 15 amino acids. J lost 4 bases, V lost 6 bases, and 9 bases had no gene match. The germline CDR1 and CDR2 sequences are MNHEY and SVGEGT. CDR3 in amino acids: CASSPLAVPPDTQYF. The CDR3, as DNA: TGTGCCAGCAGCCCACTAGCGGTCCCCCCAGATACGCAGTATTTT.

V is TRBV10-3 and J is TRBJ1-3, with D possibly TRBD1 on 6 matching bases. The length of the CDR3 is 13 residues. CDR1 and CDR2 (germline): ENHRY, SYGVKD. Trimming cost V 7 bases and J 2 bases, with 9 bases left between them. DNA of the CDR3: TGTGCCATCAACAGGGACACTGGAAACACCATATATTTT. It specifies CAINRDTGNTIYF.

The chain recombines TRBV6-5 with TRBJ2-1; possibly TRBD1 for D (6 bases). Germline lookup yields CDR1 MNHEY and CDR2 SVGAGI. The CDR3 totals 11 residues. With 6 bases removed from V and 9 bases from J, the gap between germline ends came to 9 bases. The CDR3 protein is CASRQGTEQFF. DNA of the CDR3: TGTGCCAGCAGACAGGGTACTGAGCAGTTCTTC.

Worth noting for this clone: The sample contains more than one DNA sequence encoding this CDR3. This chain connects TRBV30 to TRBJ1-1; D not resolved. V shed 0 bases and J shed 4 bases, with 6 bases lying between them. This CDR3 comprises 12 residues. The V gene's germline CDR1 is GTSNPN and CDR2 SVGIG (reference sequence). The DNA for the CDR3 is TGTGCCTGGAGTGTCCGTGGCACTGAAGCTTTCTTT. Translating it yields CAWSVRGTEAFF. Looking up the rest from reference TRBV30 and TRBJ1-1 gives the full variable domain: SQTIHQWPATLVQPVGSPLSLECTVEGTSNPNLYWYRQAAGRGLQLLFYSVGIGQISSEVPQNLSASRPQDRQFILSSKKLLLSDSGFYLCAWSVRGTEAFFGQGTRLTVV.

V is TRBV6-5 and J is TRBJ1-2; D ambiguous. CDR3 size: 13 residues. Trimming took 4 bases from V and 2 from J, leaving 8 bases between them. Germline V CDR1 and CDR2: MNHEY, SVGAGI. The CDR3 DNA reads TGTGCCAGCAGTTCCCGGGAGAACTATGGCTACACCTTC. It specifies CASSSRENYGYTF.

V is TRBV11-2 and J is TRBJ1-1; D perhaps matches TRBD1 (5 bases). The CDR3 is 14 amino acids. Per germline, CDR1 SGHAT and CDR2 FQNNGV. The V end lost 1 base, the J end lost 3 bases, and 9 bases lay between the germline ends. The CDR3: CASSLGRADTEAFF. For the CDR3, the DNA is TGTGCCAGCAGCTTAGGCAGGGCCGACACTGAAGCTTTCTTT.

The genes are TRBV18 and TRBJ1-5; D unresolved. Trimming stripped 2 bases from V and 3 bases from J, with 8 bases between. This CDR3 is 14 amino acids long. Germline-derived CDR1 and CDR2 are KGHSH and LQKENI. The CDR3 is CASSPAGYNQPQHF. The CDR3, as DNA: TGTGCCAGCTCACCAGCGGGGTACAATCAGCCCCAGCATTTT.

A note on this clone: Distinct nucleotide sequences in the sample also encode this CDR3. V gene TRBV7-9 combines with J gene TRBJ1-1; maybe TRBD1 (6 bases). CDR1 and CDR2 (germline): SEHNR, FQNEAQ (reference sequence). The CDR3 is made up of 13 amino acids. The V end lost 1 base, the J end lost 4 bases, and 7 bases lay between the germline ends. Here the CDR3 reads CASSLEGGTEAFF. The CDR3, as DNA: TGTGCCAGCAGCTTAGAAGGGGGCACTGAAGCTTTCTTT.